These 27 T cell receptor beta chains were all obtained from the same sample, sequenced in a study of post-analysis software for immune sequencing data. General observations from the study: Comparison of patients with controls showed five TRBV segments more frequent in patients, TRBV5-6, TRBV5-1 and TRBV20-1 among them.

Antigen specificity for these receptors is unknown. Unique-molecular-identifier-tagged TCR beta cDNA libraries were used. A single record per CDR3 protein comes from TCRdb applying MiXCR to the PCR reads. The profile shows some 450,000 distinct CDR3 sequences, over 35% of them singletons. Sequences were obtained from blood. The receptors here all came from a girl aged 10 to 17 with multiple sclerosis.

The rearrangement uses TRBV20-1 and TRBJ2-5; D unresolved. Trimming shortened V by 3 bases and J by 2 bases, and 7 bases separated the two germline ends. This CDR3 is 12 amino acids long. Germline loops: CDR1 DFQATT, CDR2 SNEGSKA (reference sequence). CDR3 nucleotides: TGCAGTGCTAGCGCCAGGCAAGAGACCCAGTACTTC. Translation: CSASARQETQYF.

The chain carries TRBV20-1 and TRBJ2-4; D is possibly TRBD1 or TRBD2 (5 bases each). The end of the DNA is better explained by TRBJ2-7, so the J call may be wrong. Germline V gives CDR1 DFQATT, CDR2 SNEGSKA (reference sequence). The CDR3 contains 13 residues. This CDR3 reads CSAREGPGYEQYF. The CDR3 nucleotides are TGCAGTGCTAGAGAGGGGCCGGGATACGAGCAGTACTTC.

The rearrangement joins TRBV28 to TRBJ1-1; perhaps TRBD1 as D (6 bases). Trimming pared 3 bases from V and 2 bases from J, leaving 13 bases between. Germline lookup yields CDR1 MDHEN and CDR2 SYDVKM. This CDR3 has 15 residues. CDR3 bases: TGTGCCAGCAGTTTTGGGCAGGGGATAAACACTGAAGCTTTCTTT. It is translated as CASSFGQGINTEAFF.

This clonotype was detected a few times. DNA of the CDR3: TGTGCCAGCAGGGACGGACAGGGGGTATCGAACACTGAAGCTTTCTTT. This encodes CASRDGQGVSNTEAFF. The chain has TRBV6-2 or TRBV6-3 and TRBJ1-1; 10 bases match TRBD1. This CDR3 region has 16 residues. V lost 6 bases, J lost 1 base, and 8 bases stayed unmatched. The V gene's germline CDR1 is MNHEY and CDR2 SVGEGT.

The chain combines TRBV20-1 with TRBJ2-5; D perhaps matches TRBD1 (5 bases). The better agreement between TRBJ2-7 and the DNA end casts doubt on the J call. The CDR3 covers 12 residues. Germline V gene sequence: CDR1 DFQATT, CDR2 SNEGSKA (reference sequence). The CDR3: CSARKGLGEQYF. The DNA for the CDR3 is TGCAGTGCTAGAAAGGGGCTCGGCGAGCAGTACTTC.

The chain is built from TRBV12-3 or TRBV12-4 and TRBJ2-3; D is unclear. The CDR3 contains 12 residues. V was shortened by 5 bases and J by 8 bases, with 11 bases between the two germline ends. CDR3 nucleotide sequence: TGTGCCAGCAGTCCAACCCGCGTTACGCAGTATTTT. It translates to CASSPTRVTQYF.

V is TRBV20-1 and J is TRBJ2-5; possible D gene TRBD1, 6 bases. The V end lost 3 bases, the J end lost 0 bases, and 11 bases lay between the germline ends. CDR1 DFQATT and CDR2 SNEGSKA come from the germline V gene (reference sequence). The length of the CDR3 is 14 residues. CDR3 nucleotide sequence: TGCAGTGCTAGGGGCAGGGGATACCAAGAGACCCAGTACTTC. This encodes CSARGRGYQETQYF.

The chain has TRBV2 and TRBJ1-5; weak D call: TRBD1 (5 bases). The V gene lost 4 bases and the J gene lost 7 bases, with 11 bases spanning the gap. Germline CDR1 SNHLY, CDR2 FYNNEI. CDR3 length: 13 residues. CDR3 DNA: TGTGCCAGCAGTGTATTGGGGGTACAGCCCCAGCATTTT. Translating it yields CASSVLGVQPQHF. Drawing the rest from reference TRBV2 and TRBJ1-5, the complete variable domain is EPEVTQTPSHQVTQMGQEVILRCVPISNHLYFYWYRQILGQKVEFLVSFYNNEISEKSEIFDDQFSVERPDGSNFTLKIRSTKLEDSAMYFCASSVLGVQPQHFGDGTRLSIL.

The chain links TRBV14 to TRBJ1-2; D not resolved. V lost 0 bases, J lost 8 bases, and 13 bases lay in between. This CDR3 has 14 residues. Per the germline V gene, CDR1 is SGHDN and CDR2 is FVKESK. CDR3 residues: CASSQDYVLGGYTF. As DNA, the CDR3 is TGTGCCAGCAGCCAAGACTACGTCCTTGGGGGCTACACCTTC.

The chain employs TRBV11-2 and TRBJ2-1; 9 nucleotides agree with TRBD2. V gave up 7 bases and J gave up 5 bases; unmatched junction bases: 18. Germline-derived CDR1 and CDR2 are SGHAT and FQNNGV. The CDR3 spans 18 residues. The CDR3 region has the DNA TGTGCCAGCACCACACAGGGGCTAGCGGGGATCGGGGACAATGAGCAGTTCTTC. Translating it yields CASTTQGLAGIGDNEQFF.

The gene calls are TRBV5-5 and TRBJ2-3, with 7 nucleotides matching TRBD2. Germline V gene lookup returns CDR1 SGHKS and CDR2 YYEKEE (reference sequence). The CDR3 runs to 16 residues. J was trimmed by 4 bases and V by 4 bases; bases with no gene match: 12. The CDR3 spells CASSPPVTGGADTQYF. The CDR3 bases are TGTGCCAGCAGCCCCCCGGTAACGGGAGGTGCAGATACGCAGTATTTT.

The chain carries TRBV5-1 and TRBJ2-6; D gene uncertain. The CDR3 is 17 amino acids. Per the germline V gene, CDR1 is SGHRS and CDR2 is YFSETQ. V was pared by 0 bases and J by 3 bases, with 13 bases between. The CDR3 loop reads CASSLAVGQLGANVLTF. DNA for the CDR3: TGCGCCAGCAGCTTGGCCGTCGGGCAGCTTGGGGCCAACGTCCTGACTTTC.

This clonotype was seen a handful of times. This chain connects TRBV27 to TRBJ2-1, with no clear D. The V gene lost 3 bases and the J gene lost 5 bases, with 14 bases spanning the gap. CDR3 size: 15 residues. CDR1 MNHEY and CDR2 SMNVEV come from the germline V gene (reference sequence). The CDR3 DNA is TGTGCCAGCAGTTTCGCCCCAAAAGTCCACAATGAGCAGTTCTTC. It encodes CASSFAPKVHNEQFF.

The table lists this clonotype with a few counts. This chain links TRBV20-1 with TRBJ2-7; D is uncertain. The CDR3 is made up of 10 amino acids. V lost 5 bases to trimming and J lost 2 bases, with 4 bases between them. CDR1 and CDR2 (germline): DFQATT, SNEGSKA (reference sequence). The CDR3 nucleotides are TGCAGTGCTTTTGCCTACGAGCAGTACTTC. This translates into CSAFAYEQYF.

A single count supports this clonotype. This chain links TRBV6-6 with TRBJ2-7, with D perhaps TRBD1 or TRBD2 (5 bases each). The better agreement between TRBJ2-5 and the DNA end casts doubt on the J call. The CDR3 contains 15 residues. Germline lookup yields CDR1 MNHNY and CDR2 SVGAGI (reference sequence). The chain's CDR3 is CASASESRGGETQYF. The CDR3 DNA follows: TGTGCCAGCGCCTCGGAGAGTAGGGGCGGGGAGACCCAGTACTTC.

The table lists this clonotype with a few counts. The genes are TRBV29-1 and TRBJ2-1; maybe TRBD2 (6 bases). Germline V lookup: CDR1 SQVTM, CDR2 ANQGSEA. Trimming took off 0 bases at V and 5 bases at J, with 11 bases between the two ends. The CDR3 sequence is 14 residues long. The CDR3 loop reads CSVEDGGTNNEQFF. In nucleotides, the CDR3 is TGCAGCGTTGAAGATGGCGGGACCAACAATGAGCAGTTCTTC.

This clonotype was found a few times. The rearrangement uses TRBV7-8 and TRBJ2-7, with 7 positions matching TRBD1. This CDR3 comprises 15 residues. V was clipped by 1 base and J by 2 bases; unmatched bases: 5. Germline-derived CDR1 and CDR2 are SGHVS and FQNEAQ. CDR3 sequence: CASSLGRQGTYEQYF. CDR3 DNA sequence: TGTGCCAGCAGCTTAGGCCGACAGGGTACCTACGAGCAGTACTTC.

This clonotype has a count of ten or more. The junction and the germline gene differ at one end; a read error may be behind it. CDR3 protein: CASSLEGSYEQYF. Here the CDR3 DNA reads TGTGCCAGCAGCTTAGAGGGGTCCTACGAGCAGTACTTC. V gene TRBV5-1 combines with J gene TRBJ2-7; either TRBD1 or TRBD2 may supply D (5 bases each). This CDR3 comprises 13 residues. Per the germline V gene, CDR1 is SGHRS and CDR2 is YFSETQ.

The chain has TRBV3-1 and TRBJ2-5; D remains ambiguous. Germline CDR1 reads LGHDT; CDR2 reads YNNKEL (reference sequence). Trimming cost V 0 bases and J 8 bases, with 16 bases left between them. This CDR3 contains 15 residues. CDR3 in amino acids: CASSQEGGNQVTQYF. DNA for the CDR3: TGTGCCAGCAGCCAAGAGGGTGGGAACCAAGTTACCCAGTACTTC.

This clonotype was detected only a few times. The chain combines TRBV7-9 with TRBJ2-1; TRBD2 agrees at 11 bases. V gave up 5 bases and J gave up 7 bases; unmatched junction bases: 10. This CDR3 contains 16 residues. From germline, CDR1 is SEHNR and CDR2 FQNEAQ (reference sequence). The CDR3 sequence: CASSESGLAVTNEQFF. CDR3 DNA: TGTGCCAGCAGCGAATCGGGACTAGCGGTAACAAATGAGCAGTTCTTC.

This rearrangement joins TRBV6-5 to TRBJ2-3, with 7 bases lining up with TRBD2. Trimming took 7 bases from V and 4 from J; bases not matched to a gene: 11. This CDR3 spans 15 amino acids. In germline, CDR1 is MNHEY, CDR2 SVGAGI. CDR3 bases: TGTGCCAGCACCCTAGGGGCGGGAGCCTCAGATACGCAGTATTTT. Protein: CASTLGAGASDTQYF.

In DNA form, the CDR3 reads TGCGCCAGCAGCTTTTCCAGCATGCTTTCCTACGAGCAGTACTTC. Residues: CASSFSSMLSYEQYF. The chain is built from TRBV5-1 and TRBJ2-7; D is ambiguous. Germline assignment: CDR1 SGHRS and CDR2 YFSETQ. This CDR3 spans 15 amino acids. The ends were cut back, 2 bases at V and 1 base at J, with 13 bases in the middle.

This sequence joins TRBV20-1 and TRBJ2-7; tentatively, D is TRBD1 or TRBD2 (5 bases each). Germline V CDR1 and CDR2: DFQATT, SNEGSKA (reference sequence). V was shortened by 5 bases and J by 4 bases, with 18 bases between the two germline ends. The CDR3 contains 14 residues. The CDR3 DNA is TGCAGTGCTCCCCGGGACGGGGTACCATACGAGCAGTACTTC. It codes for CSAPRDGVPYEQYF.

The chain joins TRBV9 to TRBJ2-1; D call uncertain. V was shortened by 0 bases and J by 2 bases, with 9 bases between the two germline ends. This CDR3 is built from 15 residues. The germline V gene encodes CDR1 SGDLS and CDR2 YYNGEE. This CDR3 reads CASSVAGQPYNEQFF. As DNA, the CDR3 is TGTGCCAGCAGCGTAGCGGGCCAGCCCTACAATGAGCAGTTCTTC. Variable domain in full (rest from reference TRBV9 and TRBJ2-1): DSGVTQTPKHLITATGQRVTLRCSPRSGDLSVYWYQQSLDQGLQFLIQYYNGEERAKGNILERFSAQQFPDLHSELNLSSLELGDSALYFCASSVAGQPYNEQFFGPGTRLTVL.

The chain recombines TRBV12-3 or TRBV12-4 with TRBJ2-1, with D perhaps TRBD2 (6 bases). Trimming removed 4 bases at V and 0 bases at J, with 10 bases between. This CDR3 contains 15 residues. The CDR3 nucleotides read TGTGCCAGCAGTTGGACTACTAGCTCCTACAATGAGCAGTTCTTC. It yields the protein CASSWTTSSYNEQFF.

This clonotype was observed a few times. V is TRBV27 and J is TRBJ2-5, with D possibly matching TRBD1 (5 bases). The CDR3 has 14 residues. Germline V gene data show CDR1 as MNHEY and CDR2 as SMNVEV (reference sequence). Between the trimmed V and J ends, which lost 5 bases and 7 bases, there was a span of 17 bases. This CDR3 reads CASSRTLPTGTQYF. Written as DNA, the CDR3 is TGTGCCAGCAGTAGAACTCTCCCCACAGGGACCCAGTACTTC.

V usage is TRBV20-1 and J usage is TRBJ2-7, with D tentatively TRBD1 or TRBD2 (5 bases each). Per germline, CDR1 DFQATT and CDR2 SNEGSKA (reference sequence). The CDR3 covers 15 residues. Trimming pared 3 bases from V and 0 bases from J, leaving 15 bases between. This chain's CDR3 is CSASGSRGSSYEQYF. The CDR3 DNA reads TGCAGTGCTAGTGGTTCTCGGGGCTCCTCCTACGAGCAGTACTTC.